One sample yielded the 21 T cell receptor beta chains listed below, sequenced in a study of T-cell reconstitution after alpha-beta-depleted transplantation in children. Molecular barcoding with unique molecular identifiers was used for the TCRbeta library. TCRdb recomputed calls from the PCR reads with MiXCR, one row per CDR3 protein. The sample holds over 550,000 distinct CDR3 sequences, 8% to 11% seen once. This specimen was PBMCs from the stem cell graft donor, taken from the stem cell graft. These receptors were collected from a human donor who donated a stem cell graft to a child with acute myeloid leukemia.

This clonotype was detected only a few times. V gene TRBV7-2 combines with J gene TRBJ2-3; perhaps D is TRBD1 or TRBD2 (5 bases each). Germline V gene sequence: CDR1 SGHTA, CDR2 FQGNSA. V was pared by 4 bases and J by 5 bases, with 16 bases between. CDR3 size: 15 residues. The CDR3: CASSSRRGAGDTQYF. CDR3 bases: TGTGCCAGCAGCTCCCGCCGAGGGGCCGGAGATACGCAGTATTTT.

This clonotype was found a few times. The CDR3 DNA sequence: TGCGCCAGCAGCCAAGGTAGCGGGAGTTTAGCAGATACGCAGTATTTT. Amino acids: CASSQGSGSLADTQYF. The chain has TRBV4-3 and TRBJ2-3; 9 nucleotides match TRBD2. V lost 1 base and J lost 4; bases outside the gene matches: 6. The CDR3 runs 16 residues. Germline lookup yields CDR1 LGHNA and CDR2 YSLEER.

A few counts support this clonotype. The CDR3 protein is CASSQEGTGEMSEQFF. CDR3 DNA: TGTGCCAGCAGCCAAGAAGGGACAGGGGAGATGAGTGAGCAGTTCTTC. The rearrangement links TRBV4-2 to TRBJ2-1, with 10 bases that match TRBD1. Germline V CDR1 and CDR2: LGHNA, YNFKEQ. This CDR3 contains 16 residues. After removal of 0 bases from V and 9 bases from J, the junction contained 8 bases not matched to a gene.

This clonotype was seen repeatedly, ten times or more. The V and J genes are TRBV29-1 and TRBJ2-2; the match to TRBD2 covers 13 bases. This CDR3 spans 14 amino acids. CDR1 and CDR2 from the germline V gene are SQVTM and ANQGSEA. The J segment lost 8 bases and the V segment lost 7 bases, leaving 7 bases of the junction unmatched. CDR3 sequence (DNA): TGCAGCGCAACGGGACTAGCGGGATCTGGGGAGCTGTTTTTT. Translating it yields CSATGLAGSGELFF.

The V gene is TRBV5-5, the J gene TRBJ2-7; 9 nucleotides line up with TRBD2. The ends lost 3 bases at V and 2 bases at J; junction bases unmatched: 12. This CDR3 is built from 17 residues. Germline V gives CDR1 SGHKS, CDR2 YYEKEE (reference sequence). CDR3 protein: CASSSKPPAGGAYEQYF. As DNA, the CDR3 is TGTGCCAGCAGCTCCAAACCCCCAGCGGGAGGTGCCTACGAGCAGTACTTC.

The CDR3, as DNA: TGTGCCGTTTGGACTAGCGGGAGGAACTACGAGCAGTTCTTC. Its protein product is CAVWTSGRNYEQFF. This chain joins TRBV28 and TRBJ2-7, with 14 positions matching TRBD2. Gene TRBJ2-1 matches the end of the DNA better, so the J call may be wrong. Germline V gives CDR1 MDHEN, CDR2 SYDVKM. The CDR3 sequence is 14 residues long.

This clonotype came up a few times. This chain links TRBV28 with TRBJ1-2; a weak D match, TRBD1 (5 bases). The CDR3 is made up of 17 amino acids. V lost 3 bases and J 2 bases, leaving 19 bases between the germline ends. From germline, CDR1 is MDHEN and CDR2 SYDVKM. The DNA of the CDR3 is TGTGCCAGCAGTTTTGAGTTAGGGACCGGGAAGAACTATGGCTACACCTTC. It yields the protein CASSFELGTGKNYGYTF.

V is TRBV7-2 and J is TRBJ2-3, with unresolved D. V dropped 1 base and J dropped 7 bases, with 12 bases sitting between them. CDR1 SGHTA and CDR2 FQGNSA come from the germline V gene. The CDR3 has 14 amino acids. CDR3 coding DNA: TGTGCCAGCAGCTTAGGAAAAGGGCCGAATACGCAGTATTTT. Translated: CASSLGKGPNTQYF. The variable domain in full, completed from reference TRBV7-2 and TRBJ2-3, reads GAGVSQSPSNKVTEKGKDVELRCDPISGHTALYWYRQSLGQGLEFLIYFQGNSAPDKSGLPSDRFSAERTGGSVSTLTIQRTQQEDSAVYLCASSLGKGPNTQYFGPGTRLTVL.

V is TRBV5-1 and J is TRBJ1-1; 8 positions agree with TRBD1. CDR1 and CDR2 from the germline V gene are SGHRS and YFSETQ. J lost 1 base, V lost 3 bases, and 8 bases had no gene match. CDR3 size: 16 residues. The CDR3 here is CASSSPHGQGNTEAFF. In DNA, the CDR3 is TGCGCCAGCAGCTCGCCCCACGGACAGGGGAACACTGAAGCTTTCTTT.

This clonotype was recorded at least ten times. The chain recombines TRBV12-3 or TRBV12-4 with TRBJ1-4; 9 bases are a match to TRBD1. The CDR3 consists of 16 residues. V gave up 6 bases and J gave up 3 bases; unmatched junction bases: 8. The CDR3, as DNA: TGTGCCAGCAGATCGAACAGGGGGCGATCTAATGAAAAACTGTTTTTT. Its protein product is CASRSNRGRSNEKLFF.

This clonotype was seen a few times. This chain joins TRBV20-1 and TRBJ2-7; 8 bases are shared with TRBD2. This CDR3 region has 14 residues. CDR1 and CDR2 from the germline V gene are DFQATT and SNEGSKA (reference sequence). V was pared by 1 base and J by 3 bases, with 5 bases of the junction left unmatched. CDR3 residues: CSARGGGRIYEQYF. The CDR3 DNA sequence: TGCAGTGCTAGAGGCGGCGGGAGGATCTACGAGCAGTACTTC.

J is TRBJ2-2 and V is TRBV5-1; no clear D gene. The CDR3 totals 14 residues. Germline V gene lookup returns CDR1 SGHRS and CDR2 YFSETQ. The V gene lost 3 bases and the J gene lost 6 bases, with 12 bases spanning the gap. The CDR3 protein is CASSSGVVAGELFF. The CDR3 bases are TGCGCCAGCAGCTCTGGTGTAGTAGCCGGGGAGCTGTTTTTT.

Details on this clonotype: This may come from a read error, since a much larger clone is one base off. Because the CDR3 is missing its conserved closing phenylalanine or tryptophan, this is likely a read error. The CDR3 DNA sequence: TGTGCCAGCAGTTTATCAGGGGCGGGCACTGAAGCTTTCTCT. This translates into CASSLSGAGTEAFS. The genes are TRBV27 and TRBJ1-1; D is possibly TRBD1 (5 bases). The V gene's germline CDR1 is MNHEY and CDR2 SMNVEV (reference sequence). Trimming pared 0 bases from V and 4 bases from J, leaving 9 bases between. The CDR3 extends over 14 amino acids.

This clonotype was detected many times. The rearrangement uses TRBV6-2 or TRBV6-3 and TRBJ2-1, with D maybe TRBD2 (6 bases). Per germline, CDR1 MNHEY and CDR2 SVGEGT. With 1 base removed from V and 6 bases from J, the gap between germline ends came to 13 bases. This CDR3 spans 15 amino acids. CDR3 region: CASSYLSGEVNEQFF. The DNA of the CDR3 is TGTGCCAGCAGTTACTTGTCGGGGGAGGTCAATGAGCAGTTCTTC.

At least ten counts were recorded for this clonotype. The CDR3 region has the DNA TGTGCCAGCAGCCCTAACGAGTTTGGATCACCCCTCCACTTT. Encoded protein: CASSPNEFGSPLHF. The chain combines TRBV27 with TRBJ1-6; D is uncertain. Trimming removed 6 bases at V and 10 bases at J, with 16 bases between. This CDR3 region has 14 residues. In germline, CDR1 is MNHEY, CDR2 SMNVEV (reference sequence).

A few counts support this clonotype. The CDR3 sequence: CASSFEATLVDTQYF. The CDR3 DNA follows: TGTGCCAGCAGTTTCGAAGCGACGCTTGTAGATACGCAGTATTTT. J is TRBJ2-3 and V is TRBV28; D unclear. Trimming stripped 3 bases from V and 5 bases from J, with 15 bases between. There are 15 residues in the CDR3. Germline values: CDR1 MDHEN, CDR2 SYDVKM.

This clonotype has a handful of counts. V gene TRBV12-3 or TRBV12-4 combines with J gene TRBJ2-7; 9 bases map to TRBD2. The CDR3 loop spans 14 amino acids. V lost 4 bases, J lost 7 bases, and 8 bases stayed unmatched. CDR3 protein: CASSSSAGGYEQYF. CDR3 bases: TGTGCCAGCAGTTCCTCAGCGGGAGGATATGAGCAGTACTTC.

This clonotype turned up a few times. The gene calls are TRBV28 and TRBJ1-1, with TRBD1 matching 7 bases. Trimming took 6 bases from V and 4 from J; bases not matched to a gene: 5. CDR3 length equals 13 residues. In germline, CDR1 is MDHEN, CDR2 SYDVKM. The CDR3 bases are TGTGCCAGCAGGGGACAGATTACCACTGAAGCTTTCTTT. Translating it yields CASRGQITTEAFF.

V usage is TRBV12-3 or TRBV12-4 and J usage is TRBJ2-5; 10 bases agree with TRBD1. V shed 6 bases and J 8 bases; nucleotides not matched to a gene: 9. CDR3 length: 14 amino acids. CDR3 DNA sequence: TGTGCCAGCAGGCCCTCGGGACAGGGGTTAACCCAGTACTTC. Translated, it gives CASRPSGQGLTQYF.

About this clonotype: It may be a read error: a sequence one base away is much more abundant. The CDR3 nucleotides are TGCAGTGCTAGAGATATCGGGGGCCCCTACGAGCAGTACTTC. It yields the protein CSARDIGGPYEQYF. The chain joins TRBV20-1 to TRBJ2-7; D might be TRBD1 or TRBD2, each matching 6 bases. Trimming stripped 0 bases from V and 2 bases from J, with 11 bases between. This CDR3 spans 14 amino acids. Germline CDR1 reads DFQATT; CDR2 reads SNEGSKA (reference sequence).

The J gene is TRBJ2-5, the V gene TRBV20-1, with a tentative D call TRBD1 (6 bases). CDR1 is DFQATT, CDR2 SNEGSKA, per germline (reference sequence). V was cut by 6 bases and J by 3 bases, with 14 bases left in between. The CDR3 loop spans 13 amino acids. Here the CDR3 reads CSASKQGKETQYF. The CDR3 DNA follows: TGCAGTGCCTCCAAACAGGGTAAAGAGACCCAGTACTTC.